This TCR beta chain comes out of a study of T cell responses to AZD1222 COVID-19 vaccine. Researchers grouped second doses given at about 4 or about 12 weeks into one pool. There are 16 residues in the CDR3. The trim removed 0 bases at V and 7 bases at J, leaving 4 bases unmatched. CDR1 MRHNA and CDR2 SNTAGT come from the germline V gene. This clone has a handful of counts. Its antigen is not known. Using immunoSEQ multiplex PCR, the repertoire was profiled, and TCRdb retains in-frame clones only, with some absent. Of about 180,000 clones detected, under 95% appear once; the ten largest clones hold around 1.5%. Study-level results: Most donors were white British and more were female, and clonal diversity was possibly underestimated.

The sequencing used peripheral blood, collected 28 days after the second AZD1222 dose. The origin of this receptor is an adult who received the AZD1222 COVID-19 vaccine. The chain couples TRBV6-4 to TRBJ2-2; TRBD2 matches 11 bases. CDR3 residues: CASSDSGTSGHGELFF. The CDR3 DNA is TGTGCCAGCAGTGACTCCGGGACTAGCGGTCACGGGGAGCTGTTTTTT.